The T cell receptor (beta chain) described here comes from a study of T cell repertoires in cytomegalovirus infection. For the study at large: A matching HLA type, together with CMV infection, was signaled by public TCR beta signatures. Study findings and constraints: Cumulative public TCR beta family frequency identified carriers of CMV plus the relevant HLA.

This CDR3 is 17 amino acids long. CDR1 and CDR2 (germline): MDHEN, SYDVKM. V lost 3 bases, J lost 5 bases, and 15 bases stayed unmatched. On this clonotype: What it binds is not known.

TCRdb fed the reads into MiXCR, producing one record per CDR3 protein. The sample contains tens of thousands of distinct CDR3 sequences, 22% of which appear only once. This TCR came from a human donor in good health (CMV status not recorded). Some clones in this sample may be carry-over from other donors' samples. The V call is TRBV28, the J call TRBJ1-1; 7 nucleotides match TRBD1. The sequenced sample consisted of PBMCs, sequenced either directly or after in vitro stimulation (not recorded which). The CDR3 loop reads CASSLHRGLPGETEAFF. The CDR3 bases are TGTGCCAGCAGTTTGCACAGGGGTCTGCCTGGGGAAACTGAAGCTTTCTTT.